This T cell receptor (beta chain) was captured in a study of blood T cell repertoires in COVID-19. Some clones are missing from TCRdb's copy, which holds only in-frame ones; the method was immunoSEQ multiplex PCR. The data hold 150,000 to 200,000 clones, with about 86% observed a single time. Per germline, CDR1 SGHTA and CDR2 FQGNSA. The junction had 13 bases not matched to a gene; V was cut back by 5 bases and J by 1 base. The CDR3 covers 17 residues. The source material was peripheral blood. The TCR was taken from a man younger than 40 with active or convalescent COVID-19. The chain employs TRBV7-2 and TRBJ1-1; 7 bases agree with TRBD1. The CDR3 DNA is TGTGCCAGCAGCCCCCAGAGGGGGCTAAGAGGGAACACTGAAGCTTTCTTT. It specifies CASSPQRGLRGNTEAFF.